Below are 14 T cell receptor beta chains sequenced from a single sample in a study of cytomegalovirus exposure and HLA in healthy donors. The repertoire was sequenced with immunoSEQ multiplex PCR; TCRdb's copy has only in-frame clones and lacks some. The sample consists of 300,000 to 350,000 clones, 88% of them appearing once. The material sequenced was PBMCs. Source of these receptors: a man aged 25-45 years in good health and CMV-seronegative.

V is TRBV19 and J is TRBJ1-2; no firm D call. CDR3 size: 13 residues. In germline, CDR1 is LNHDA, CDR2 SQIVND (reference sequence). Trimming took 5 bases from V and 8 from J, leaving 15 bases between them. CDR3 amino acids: CASSPQSIGGYTF. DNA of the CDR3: TGTGCCAGTAGTCCACAGTCGATAGGAGGCTACACCTTC.

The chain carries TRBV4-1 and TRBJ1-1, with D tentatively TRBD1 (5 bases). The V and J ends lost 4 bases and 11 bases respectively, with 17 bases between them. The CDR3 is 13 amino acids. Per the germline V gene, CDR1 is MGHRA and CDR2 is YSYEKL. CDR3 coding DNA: TGCGCCAGCAGCCCCTGGGGGGGTAACAAGGCTTTCTTT. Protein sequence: CASSPWGGNKAFF.

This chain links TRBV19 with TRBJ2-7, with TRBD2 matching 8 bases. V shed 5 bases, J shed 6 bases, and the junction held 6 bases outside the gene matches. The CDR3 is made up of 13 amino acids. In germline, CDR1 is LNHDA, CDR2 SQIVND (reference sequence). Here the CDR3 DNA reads TGTGCCAGTAGTTTGGGACTAGTCTCCGAGCAGTACTTC. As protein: CASSLGLVSEQYF.

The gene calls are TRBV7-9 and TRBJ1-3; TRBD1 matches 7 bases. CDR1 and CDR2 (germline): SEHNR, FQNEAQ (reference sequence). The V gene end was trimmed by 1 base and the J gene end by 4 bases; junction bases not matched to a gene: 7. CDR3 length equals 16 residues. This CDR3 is CASSLVGGAGGNTIYF. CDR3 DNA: TGTGCCAGCAGCTTAGTAGGGGGCGCGGGCGGAAACACCATATATTTT.

In DNA form, the CDR3 reads TGTGCCAGCAGCTCACAGGGTACCACAGATACGCAGTATTTT. Translated, it gives CASSSQGTTDTQYF. The chain combines TRBV13 with TRBJ2-3, with a possible D match to TRBD1 (6 bases). Deletions cut 4 bases from V and 2 bases from J, with 10 bases between. The CDR3 extends over 14 amino acids. Germline V lookup: CDR1 PRHDT, CDR2 FYEKMQ (reference sequence).

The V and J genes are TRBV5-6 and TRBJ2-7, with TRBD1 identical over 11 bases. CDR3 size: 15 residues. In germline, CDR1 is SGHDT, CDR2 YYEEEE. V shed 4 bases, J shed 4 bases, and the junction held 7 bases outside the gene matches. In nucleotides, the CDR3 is TGTGCCAGCAGCCAACGGGGACAGGGGGTTTACGAGCAGTACTTC. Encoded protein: CASSQRGQGVYEQYF.

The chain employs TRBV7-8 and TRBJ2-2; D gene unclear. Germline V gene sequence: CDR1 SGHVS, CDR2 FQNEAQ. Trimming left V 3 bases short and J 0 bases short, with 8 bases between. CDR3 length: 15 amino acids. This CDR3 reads CASSFPRSNTGELFF. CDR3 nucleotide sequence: TGTGCCAGCAGCTTCCCCAGATCGAACACCGGGGAGCTGTTTTTT.

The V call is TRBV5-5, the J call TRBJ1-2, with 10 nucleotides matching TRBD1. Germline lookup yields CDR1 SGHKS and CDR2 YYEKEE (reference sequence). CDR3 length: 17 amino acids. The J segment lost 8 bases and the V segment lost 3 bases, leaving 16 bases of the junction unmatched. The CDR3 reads CASSWGRDRGIVWGYTF. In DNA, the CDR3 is TGTGCCAGCAGCTGGGGTAGGGACAGGGGAATTGTGTGGGGCTACACCTTC.

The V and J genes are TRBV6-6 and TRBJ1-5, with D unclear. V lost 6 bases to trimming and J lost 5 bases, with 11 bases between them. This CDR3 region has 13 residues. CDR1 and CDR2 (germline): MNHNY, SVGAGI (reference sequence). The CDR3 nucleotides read TGTGCCAGCAGCCTAGAGGCTTATCAGCCCCAGCATTTT. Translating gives CASSLEAYQPQHF.

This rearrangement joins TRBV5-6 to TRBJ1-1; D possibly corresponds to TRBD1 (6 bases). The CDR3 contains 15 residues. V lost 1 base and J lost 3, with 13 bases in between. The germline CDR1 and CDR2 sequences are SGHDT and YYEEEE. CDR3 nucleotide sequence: TGTGCCAGCAGCTTGCTACAGGGTTTGTACACTGAAGCTTTCTTT. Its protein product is CASSLLQGLYTEAFF.

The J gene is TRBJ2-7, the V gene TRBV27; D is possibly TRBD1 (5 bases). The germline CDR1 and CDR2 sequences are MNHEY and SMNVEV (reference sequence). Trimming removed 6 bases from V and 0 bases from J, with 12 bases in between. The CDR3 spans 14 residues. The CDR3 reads CASRGQGLSYEQYF. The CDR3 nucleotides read TGTGCCAGCAGGGGGCAGGGCCTCTCCTACGAGCAGTACTTC.

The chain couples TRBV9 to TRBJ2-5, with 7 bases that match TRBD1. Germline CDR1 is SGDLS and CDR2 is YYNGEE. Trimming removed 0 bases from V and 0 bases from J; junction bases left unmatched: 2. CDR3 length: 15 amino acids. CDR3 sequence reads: CASSVGTGNQETQYF. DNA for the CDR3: TGTGCCAGCAGCGTAGGGACAGGAAACCAAGAGACCCAGTACTTC.

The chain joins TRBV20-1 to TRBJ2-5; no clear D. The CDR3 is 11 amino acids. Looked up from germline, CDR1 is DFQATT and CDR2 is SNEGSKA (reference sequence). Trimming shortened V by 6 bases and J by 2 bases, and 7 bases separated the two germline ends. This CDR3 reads CSARIQETQYF. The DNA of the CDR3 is TGCAGTGCCAGGATTCAAGAGACCCAGTACTTC.

The CDR3 reads CASSGWRATEAFF. The CDR3 DNA follows: TGTGCCAGCAGTGGGTGGAGGGCCACTGAAGCTTTCTTT. The genes are TRBV2 and TRBJ1-1; unclear D gene. Between the trimmed V and J ends, which lost 4 bases and 4 bases, there was a span of 10 bases. The germline V gene has CDR1 SNHLY and CDR2 FYNNEI. This CDR3 is built from 13 residues.